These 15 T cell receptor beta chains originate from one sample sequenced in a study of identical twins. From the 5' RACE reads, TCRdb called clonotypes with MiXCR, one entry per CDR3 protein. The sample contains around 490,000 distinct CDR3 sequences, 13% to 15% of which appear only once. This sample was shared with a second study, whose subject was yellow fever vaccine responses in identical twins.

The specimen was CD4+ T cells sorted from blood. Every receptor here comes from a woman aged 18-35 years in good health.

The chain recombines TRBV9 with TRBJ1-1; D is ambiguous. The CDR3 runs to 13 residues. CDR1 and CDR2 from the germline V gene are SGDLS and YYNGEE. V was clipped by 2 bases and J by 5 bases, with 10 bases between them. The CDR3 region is CASSVAQRTEAFF. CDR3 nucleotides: TGTGCCAGCAGCGTTGCGCAGAGGACTGAAGCTTTCTTT.

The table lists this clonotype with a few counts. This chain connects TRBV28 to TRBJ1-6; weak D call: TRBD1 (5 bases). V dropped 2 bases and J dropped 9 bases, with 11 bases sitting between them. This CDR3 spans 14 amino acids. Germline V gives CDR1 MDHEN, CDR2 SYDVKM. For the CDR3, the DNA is TGTGCCAGCAGTTTAGGCAGGGTTGGTTCACCCCTCCACTTT. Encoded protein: CASSLGRVGSPLHF.

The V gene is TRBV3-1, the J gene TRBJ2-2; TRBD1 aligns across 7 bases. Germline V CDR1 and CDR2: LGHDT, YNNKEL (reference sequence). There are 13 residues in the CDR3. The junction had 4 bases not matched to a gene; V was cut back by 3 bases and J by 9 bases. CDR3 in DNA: TGTGCCAGCAGCCAGGGACAGAACTGGGAGCTGTTTTTT. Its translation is CASSQGQNWELFF.

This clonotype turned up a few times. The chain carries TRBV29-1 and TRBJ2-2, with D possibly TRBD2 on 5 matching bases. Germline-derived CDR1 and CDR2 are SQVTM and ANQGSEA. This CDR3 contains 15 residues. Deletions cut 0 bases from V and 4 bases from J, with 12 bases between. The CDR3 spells CSVEDRAAGTGELFF. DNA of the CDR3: TGCAGCGTTGAAGATCGCGCGGCGGGCACCGGGGAGCTGTTTTTT.

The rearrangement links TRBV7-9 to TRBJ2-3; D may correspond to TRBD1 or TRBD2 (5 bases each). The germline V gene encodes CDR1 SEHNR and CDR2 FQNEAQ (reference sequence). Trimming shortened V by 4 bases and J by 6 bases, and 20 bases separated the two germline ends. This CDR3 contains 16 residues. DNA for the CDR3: TGTGCCAGCAGCTCCCCTCCGGGACGGAATCTGGATACGCAGTATTTT. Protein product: CASSSPPGRNLDTQYF.

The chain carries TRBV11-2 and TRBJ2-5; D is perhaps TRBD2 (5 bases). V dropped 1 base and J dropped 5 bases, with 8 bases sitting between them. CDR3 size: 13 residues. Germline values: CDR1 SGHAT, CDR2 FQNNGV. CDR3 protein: CASSLVLVETQYF. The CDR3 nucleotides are TGTGCCAGCAGCTTAGTACTAGTGGAGACCCAGTACTTC.

This CDR3 is CATSRDGEWVGEKLFF. CDR3 in DNA: TGTGCCACCAGCAGAGACGGGGAATGGGTAGGCGAAAAACTGTTTTTT. V gene TRBV15 combines with J gene TRBJ1-4; D ambiguous. Trimming shortened V by 0 bases and J by 8 bases, and 16 bases separated the two germline ends. CDR1 is LNHNV and CDR2 is YYDKDF in the germline V gene (reference sequence). The CDR3 extends over 16 amino acids. The entire variable domain, with the rest obtained from reference TRBV15 and TRBJ1-4, is as follows: DAMVIQNPRYQVTQFGKPVTLSCSQTLNHNVMYWYQQKSSQAPKLLFHYYDKDFNNEADTPDNFQSRRPNTSFCFLDIRSPGLGDTAMYLCATSRDGEWVGEKLFFGSGTQLSVL.

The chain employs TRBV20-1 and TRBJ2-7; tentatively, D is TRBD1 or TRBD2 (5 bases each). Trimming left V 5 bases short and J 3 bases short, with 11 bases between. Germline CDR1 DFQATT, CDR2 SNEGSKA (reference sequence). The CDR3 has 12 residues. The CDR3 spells CSAPGTHYEQYF. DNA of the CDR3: TGCAGTGCTCCCGGGACGCACTACGAGCAGTACTTC.

The CDR3 sequence is CASSYSGTYNEKLFF. The CDR3 DNA reads TGTGCCAGCAGTTACTCGGGGACGTATAATGAAAAACTGTTTTTT. V usage is TRBV6-5 and J usage is TRBJ1-4; D perhaps matches TRBD1 (5 bases). CDR1 MNHEY and CDR2 SVGAGI come from the germline V gene. V shed 0 bases and J shed 4 bases, with 9 bases lying between them. The CDR3 has 15 residues.

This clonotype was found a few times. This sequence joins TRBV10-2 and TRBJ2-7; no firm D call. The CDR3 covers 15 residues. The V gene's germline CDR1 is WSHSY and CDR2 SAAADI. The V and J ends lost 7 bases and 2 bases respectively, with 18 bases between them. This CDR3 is CASTYSHPSTYEQYF. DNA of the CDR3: TGCGCCAGCACGTATAGTCACCCATCCACCTACGAGCAGTACTTC.

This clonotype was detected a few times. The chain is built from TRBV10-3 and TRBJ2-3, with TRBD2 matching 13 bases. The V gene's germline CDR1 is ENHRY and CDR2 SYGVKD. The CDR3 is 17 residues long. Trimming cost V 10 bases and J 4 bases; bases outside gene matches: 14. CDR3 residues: CATERPGTSGTPDTQYF. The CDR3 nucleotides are TGTGCCACCGAGAGACCCGGGACTAGCGGGACGCCAGATACGCAGTATTTT.

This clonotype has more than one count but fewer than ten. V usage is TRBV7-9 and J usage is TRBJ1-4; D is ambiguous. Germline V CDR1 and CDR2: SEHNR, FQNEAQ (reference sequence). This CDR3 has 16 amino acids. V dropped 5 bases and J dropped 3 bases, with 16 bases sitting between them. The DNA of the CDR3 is TGTGCCAGCAGCACCCTGGCCGGGGTTTCTAATGAAAAACTGTTTTTT. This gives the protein CASSTLAGVSNEKLFF. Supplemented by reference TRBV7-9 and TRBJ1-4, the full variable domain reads DTGVSQNPRHKITKRGQNVTFRCDPISEHNRLYWYRQTLGQGPEFLTYFQNEAQLEKSRLLSDRFSAERPKGSFSTLEIQRTEQGDSAMYLCASSTLAGVSNEKLFFGSGTQLSVL.

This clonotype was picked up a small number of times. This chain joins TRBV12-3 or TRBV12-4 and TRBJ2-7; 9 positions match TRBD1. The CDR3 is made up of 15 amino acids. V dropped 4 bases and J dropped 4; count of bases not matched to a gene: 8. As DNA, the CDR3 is TGTGCCAGCAGTTCCCCCGGGACAGGGACTTACGAGCAGTACTTC. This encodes CASSSPGTGTYEQYF.

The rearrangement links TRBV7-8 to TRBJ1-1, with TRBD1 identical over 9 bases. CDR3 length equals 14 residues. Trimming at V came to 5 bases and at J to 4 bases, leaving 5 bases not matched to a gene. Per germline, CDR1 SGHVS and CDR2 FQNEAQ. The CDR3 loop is CASSQGDRVTEAFF. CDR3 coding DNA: TGTGCCAGCAGCCAAGGGGACAGGGTCACTGAAGCTTTCTTT.

Written as DNA, the CDR3 is TGCAGTGCTGCGGGGAGCGGGAGGAAATTGACCCAGTACTTC. This translates into CSAAGSGRKLTQYF. V usage is TRBV20-1 and J usage is TRBJ2-5; 9 nucleotides line up with TRBD2. The germline gives CDR1 DFQATT, CDR2 SNEGSKA (reference sequence). There are 14 residues in the CDR3. Trimming took 5 bases from V and 7 from J; bases not matched to a gene: 11.